This is a list of T cell receptor beta chains from one sample in a study of PD-1 blockade in classical Hodgkin lymphoma. Here immunoSEQ multiplex PCR was the method, and the copy in TCRdb shows in-frame clones only, minus some. The sample consists of roughly 11,000 clones, around 75% of them appearing once. This specimen consisted of peripheral blood mononuclear cells (PBMCs), obtained at baseline. The receptors stem from a human donor with classical Hodgkin lymphoma. Each CDR3 is given with its conserved first and last residue.

V: TRBV27
CDR3: CASSPLGTVISEQYF

V: TRBV5-5
CDR3: CASSRVGGYEKLFF

V: TRBV7-6
CDR3: CASSLTGSNNEQFF

V: TRBV2
CDR3: CASSEAWLNTEAFF

V: TRBV6-5
CDR3: CASKSPGQSGEKLFF

V: TRBV5-4
CDR3: CASSLENGRNEKLFF

V: TRBV5-1
CDR3: CASSPAGTGNTDTQYF

V: TRBV4-2
CDR3: CASSQGSLGLNTEAFF

V: TRBV19
CDR3: CASIGTGGYGYTF

V: TRBV11-2
CDR3: CASSSSATQYF

V: TRBV7-9
CDR3: CASSHRSGGTGELFF

V: TRBV18
CDR3: CASSPLLAGGETQYF

V: TRBV28
CDR3: CASCPYGTENYGYTF

V: TRBV5-1
CDR3: CASRTGQAVSEAFF

V: TRBV15
CDR3: CATSRLGASGPEAFF

V: TRBV5-5
CDR3: CASSPPWGTYGYTF

V: TRBV7-2
CDR3: CASSLGLGGSYGYTF

V: TRBV18
CDR3: CASRPGLGNYGYTF

V: TRBV21-1
CDR3: CASSVNGQGIEAFF

V: TRBV6-6
CDR3: CASSPDGGNYGYTF

V: TRBV6-5
CDR3: CASSDTGYGEQFF

V: TRBV6-1
CDR3: CASSEAGGTKNIQYF

V: TRBV20-1
CDR3: CSALGHEQFF

V: TRBV4-2
CDR3: CASSQDQSNSRGGYNEQFF

V: TRBV9
CDR3: CASSVATGSETQYF

V: TRBV28
CDR3: CASSRGPSNYGYTF

V: TRBV6-5
CDR3: CASSYSNRGVTEAFF

V: TRBV30
CDR3: CAWSVRRQPQHF

V: TRBV4-2
CDR3: CASSQDRADYNEQFF

V: TRBV27
CDR3: CASGLWQGLNTGELFF

V: TRBV10-3
CDR3: CAISAVRTDTQYF

V: TRBV9
CDR3: CASTSGRGADTQYF

V: TRBV7-9
CDR3: CASSSGQSTYSGSTIYF

V: TRBV7-2
CDR3: CASSSRDSAVLHF

V: TRBV7-2
CDR3: CASSLGQGLNNEQFF

V: TRBV6-1
CDR3: CASSEQTGQGYTF

V: TRBV18
CDR3: CASSLGQGNYEQYF

V: TRBV29-1
CDR3: CSAFDREAFF

V: TRBV28
CDR3: CASSFGNQPQHF

V: TRBV6-5
CDR3: CASSDPGLNSPLHF

V: TRBV5-4
CDR3: CASSSDGGSYEQYF

V: TRBV6-5
CDR3: CASSAGGSYEQYF

V: TRBV30
CDR3: CAWSLAENQPQHF

V: TRBV4-3
CDR3: CASSQSRWANTEAFF

V: TRBV19
CDR3: CATAGASNEKLFF